This TCR beta chain derives from a study of blood T cell repertoires in COVID-19. The cohort comprised adults aged roughly 18 to 95 years residing in around 25 US areas. This clone showed up just once. Germline V gene lookup returns CDR1 MNHEY and CDR2 SMNVEV (reference sequence). CDR3 size: 14 residues. Losses at the gene ends were 4 bases for V and 6 bases for J; bases not matched to a gene: 3. Sequencing was performed with immunoSEQ multiplex PCR; in TCRdb, only in-frame clones are kept and a portion is missing. The top ten hold approximately 7.4% of the sample, which has approximately 200,000 clones, over 75% seen once.

The chain joins TRBV27 to TRBJ1-4; TRBD1 matches 9 bases. This receptor was identified in a woman aged 40 to 50 with acute COVID-19. The sequencing sample was made of PBMCs or T cells enriched from blood (not recorded which). The chain's CDR3 is CASSSTGGYEKLFF. In DNA form, the CDR3 reads TGTGCCAGCAGTTCCACAGGGGGCTATGAAAAACTGTTTTTT.